The sequence of this T cell receptor (beta chain) was determined in a study of cytomegalovirus exposure and HLA in healthy donors. In the study overall: An early release of data contained approximately 85 million unique TCRs, which came from HLA-typed donors.

The PCR had 60 Vbeta and 13 Jbeta primers. Using immunoSEQ multiplex PCR, the repertoire was profiled, and TCRdb retains in-frame clones only, with some absent. The table shows 130,000 or so clones, with about four fifths occurring only once. Regarding the study as a whole: Later genetic work tied a missense DCLRE1C variant to beta-chain V and J trimming. Associated with cytomegalovirus, according to the listing, were fewer than 200 TCR beta chains. Roughly even sequencing depth across donors was the assumption behind the presence/absence analyses.

To note about this clone: Antigen specificity is unknown.

This sequence was found in a woman aged 45-65 years in good health and CMV-seropositive. The sample was PBMCs.

This chain's CDR3 is CASSYALDSLYEQYF. CDR3 nucleotide sequence: TGTGCCAGCAGTTACGCCCTAGACAGCCTCTACGAGCAGTACTTC. The chain joins TRBV7-2 to TRBJ2-7; a weak D match, TRBD1 (5 bases). The germline V gene encodes CDR1 SGHTA and CDR2 FQGNSA. Trimming took 6 bases from V and 3 from J, leaving 18 bases between them. The CDR3 spans 15 residues.